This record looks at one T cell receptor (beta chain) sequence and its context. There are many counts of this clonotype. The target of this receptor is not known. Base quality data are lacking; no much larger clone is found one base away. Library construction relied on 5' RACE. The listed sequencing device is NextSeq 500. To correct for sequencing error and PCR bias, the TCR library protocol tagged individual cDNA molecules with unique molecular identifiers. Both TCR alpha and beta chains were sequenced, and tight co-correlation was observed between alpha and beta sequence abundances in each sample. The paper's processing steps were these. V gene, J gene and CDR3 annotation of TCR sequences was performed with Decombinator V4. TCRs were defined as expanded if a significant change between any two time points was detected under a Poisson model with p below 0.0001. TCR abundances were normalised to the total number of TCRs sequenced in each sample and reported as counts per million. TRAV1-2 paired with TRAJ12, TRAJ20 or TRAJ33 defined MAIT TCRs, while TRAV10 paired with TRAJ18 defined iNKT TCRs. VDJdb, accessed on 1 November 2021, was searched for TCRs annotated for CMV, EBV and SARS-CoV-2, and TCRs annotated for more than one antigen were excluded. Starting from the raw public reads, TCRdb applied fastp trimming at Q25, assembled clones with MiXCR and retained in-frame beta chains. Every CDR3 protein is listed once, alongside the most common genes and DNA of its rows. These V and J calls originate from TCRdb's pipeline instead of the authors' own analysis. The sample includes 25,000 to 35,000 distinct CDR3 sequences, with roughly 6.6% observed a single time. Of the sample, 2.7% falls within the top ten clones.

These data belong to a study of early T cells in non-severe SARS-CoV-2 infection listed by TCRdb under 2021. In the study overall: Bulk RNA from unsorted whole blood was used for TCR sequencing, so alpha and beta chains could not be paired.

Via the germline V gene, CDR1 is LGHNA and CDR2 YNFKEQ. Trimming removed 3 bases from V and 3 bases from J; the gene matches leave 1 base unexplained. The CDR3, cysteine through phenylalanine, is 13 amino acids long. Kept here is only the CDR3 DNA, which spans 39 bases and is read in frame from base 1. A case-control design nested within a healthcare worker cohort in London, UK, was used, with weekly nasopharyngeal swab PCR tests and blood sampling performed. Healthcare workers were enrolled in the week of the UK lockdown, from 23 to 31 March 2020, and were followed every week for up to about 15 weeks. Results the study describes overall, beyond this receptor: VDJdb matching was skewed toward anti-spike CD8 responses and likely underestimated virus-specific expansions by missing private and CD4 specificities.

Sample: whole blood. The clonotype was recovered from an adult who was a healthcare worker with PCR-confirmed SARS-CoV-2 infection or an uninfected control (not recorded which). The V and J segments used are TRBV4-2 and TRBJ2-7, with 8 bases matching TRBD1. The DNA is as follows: TGTGCCAGCAGCCAGACAGGGGACTACGAGCAGTACTTC. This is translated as CASSQTGDYEQYF.